The 13 T cell receptor beta chains listed next were all sequenced from one sample in a study of blood T cell repertoires in COVID-19. Produced via immunoSEQ multiplex PCR; TCRdb's table is partial and in-frame only. Seen here are fewer than 250,000 clones, around 89% observed once, and the top ten hold roughly 5%. The specimen was peripheral blood. The receptors were sampled from a woman between 40 and 55 years old with acute or convalescent COVID-19.

This chain uses TRBV5-1 with TRBJ1-1; 7 nucleotides line up with TRBD1. CDR3 length equals 13 residues. The germline gives CDR1 SGHRS, CDR2 YFSETQ. Trimming cost V 4 bases and J 7 bases; bases outside gene matches: 7. CDR3 loop: CASSRGRDSEAFF. The CDR3 region has the DNA TGCGCCAGCAGCAGGGGCCGGGACAGTGAAGCTTTCTTT.

The J gene is TRBJ1-1, the V gene TRBV9; D remains unclear. This CDR3 has 12 amino acids. Germline V gene data show CDR1 as SGDLS and CDR2 as YYNGEE. Between the trimmed V and J ends, which lost 0 bases and 8 bases, there was a span of 8 bases. For the CDR3, the DNA is TGTGCCAGCAGCGTAGTAATTTCGGAAGCTTTCTTT. Its translation is CASSVVISEAFF. Filled out from reference TRBV9 and TRBJ1-1, the complete variable domain reads DSGVTQTPKHLITATGQRVTLRCSPRSGDLSVYWYQQSLDQGLQFLIQYYNGEERAKGNILERFSAQQFPDLHSELNLSSLELGDSALYFCASSVVISEAFFGQGTRLTVV.

The chain joins TRBV27 to TRBJ2-1, with 12 bases identical to TRBD2. CDR1 is MNHEY and CDR2 is SMNVEV in the germline V gene (reference sequence). The CDR3 is made up of 13 amino acids. Trimming cost V 3 bases and J 16 bases; bases outside gene matches: 7. CDR3 nucleotide sequence: TGTGCCAGCAGTTTTCCTAGCGGGGGGGCCGTTTTCTTC. Protein product: CASSFPSGGAVFF.

This clone appeared a few times. The genes are TRBV24-1 and TRBJ2-2; 7 bases align to TRBD1. There are 15 residues in the CDR3. The germline CDR1 and CDR2 sequences are KGHDR and SFDVKD. Germline trimming cut 7 bases from V and 4 bases from J; bases unmatched to any gene: 8. The CDR3 protein is CATSRRGGFTGELFF. CDR3 DNA: TGTGCCACCAGCAGGAGAGGGGGCTTCACCGGGGAGCTGTTTTTT.

In its sample, this clone was seen once. CDR3 region: CASQTRDEQFF. For the CDR3, the DNA is TGTGCCAGCCAAACACGGGATGAGCAGTTCTTC. The genes are TRBV6-5 and TRBJ2-1; D ambiguous. Germline-derived CDR1 and CDR2 are MNHEY and SVGAGI. Trimming left V 8 bases short and J 8 bases short, with 10 bases between. The CDR3 covers 11 residues.

About this clone itself: The same CDR3 also results from other DNA sequences found in this sample. V usage is TRBV19 and J usage is TRBJ2-1; tentatively, D is TRBD1 (5 bases). The CDR3 loop spans 15 amino acids. With 2 bases removed from V and 3 bases from J, the gap between germline ends came to 11 bases. Germline CDR1 and CDR2: LNHDA and SQIVND (reference sequence). The CDR3 sequence: CASSISGSSYNEQFF. CDR3 DNA: TGTGCCAGTAGTATATCAGGGTCCAGCTACAATGAGCAGTTCTTC.

The rearrangement links TRBV5-8 to TRBJ2-1; tentative D call: TRBD1 (6 bases). The CDR3 loop spans 15 amino acids. The V end lost 0 bases, the J end lost 8 bases, and 15 bases lay between the germline ends. Germline CDR1 SGHTS, CDR2 YDEGEE. The CDR3 is CASSLGRGPSDEQFF. The CDR3 DNA sequence: TGTGCCAGCAGCTTGGGCAGGGGCCCATCGGATGAGCAGTTCTTC.

The chain couples TRBV6-5 to TRBJ1-2; D is perhaps TRBD1 (5 bases). In germline, CDR1 is MNHEY, CDR2 SVGAGI. This CDR3 is built from 15 residues. Trimming took off 4 bases at V and 5 bases at J, with 17 bases between the two ends. The CDR3 loop reads CASSSPFEGRYGYTF. Here the CDR3 DNA reads TGTGCCAGCAGTTCCCCTTTTGAGGGGAGGTATGGCTACACCTTC.

This chain connects TRBV11-3 to TRBJ2-3; 12 bases fit TRBD1. The J segment lost 2 bases and the V segment lost 8 bases, leaving 2 bases of the junction unmatched. The CDR3 is 14 residues long. Germline assignment: CDR1 SGHNT and CDR2 YENEEA. In nucleotides, the CDR3 is TGTGCCAGCGGGACAGGGGGCCCCACAGATACGCAGTATTTT. This encodes CASGTGGPTDTQYF. Full variable domain (rest looked up from reference TRBV11-3 and TRBJ2-3): EAGVVQSPRYKIIEKKQPVAFWCNPISGHNTLYWYLQNLGQGPELLIRYENEEAVDDSQLPKDRFSAERLKGVDSTLKIQPAELGDSAVYLCASGTGGPTDTQYFGPGTRLTVL.

This chain uses TRBV6-6 with TRBJ1-5, with 10 positions matching TRBD1. V lost 2 bases to trimming and J lost 5 bases; unmatched junction nucleotides: 6. This CDR3 has 16 amino acids. Germline CDR1 is MNHNY and CDR2 is SVGAGI (reference sequence). CDR3 sequence: CASSYPTGTGDQPQHF. The CDR3 DNA reads as TGTGCCAGCAGTTACCCCACTGGGACAGGGGATCAGCCCCAGCATTTT.

This clone was recorded only once. This rearrangement joins TRBV6-5 to TRBJ2-1; TRBD1 matches at 7 bases. After removal of 7 bases from V and 6 bases from J, the junction contained 6 bases not matched to a gene. CDR1 and CDR2 from the germline V gene are MNHEY and SVGAGI. The CDR3 contains 13 residues. The CDR3 sequence: CASTEQGINEQFF. The DNA of the CDR3 is TGTGCCAGCACCGAACAGGGGATCAATGAGCAGTTCTTC.

The chain is built from TRBV14 and TRBJ1-2, with 7 nucleotides matching TRBD1. The CDR3 loop spans 14 amino acids. Trimming took 4 bases from V and 4 from J; bases not matched to a gene: 6. CDR1 is SGHDN, CDR2 FVKESK, per germline. The chain's CDR3 is CASSLQGTSYGYTF. The CDR3 DNA sequence: TGTGCCAGCAGCCTACAGGGGACGTCCTATGGCTACACCTTC.

The genes are TRBV5-6 and TRBJ2-3; 8 bases line up with TRBD1. Losses at the gene ends were 3 bases for V and 1 base for J; bases not matched to a gene: 10. The germline CDR1 and CDR2 sequences are SGHDT and YYEEEE. The CDR3 is 17 residues long. CDR3 nucleotide sequence: TGTGCCAGCAGCTACCCTAGGCGGGACAGGCGCACAGATACGCAGTATTTT. Translating gives CASSYPRRDRRTDTQYF.